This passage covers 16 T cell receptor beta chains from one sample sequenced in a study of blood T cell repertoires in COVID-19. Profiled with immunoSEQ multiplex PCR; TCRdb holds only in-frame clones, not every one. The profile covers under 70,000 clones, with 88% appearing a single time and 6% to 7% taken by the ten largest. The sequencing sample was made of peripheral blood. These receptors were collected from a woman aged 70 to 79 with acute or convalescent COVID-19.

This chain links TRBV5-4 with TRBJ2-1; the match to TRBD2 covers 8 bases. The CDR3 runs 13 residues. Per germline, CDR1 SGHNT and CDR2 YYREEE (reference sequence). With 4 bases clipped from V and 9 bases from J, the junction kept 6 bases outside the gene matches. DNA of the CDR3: TGTGCCAGCAGCCTGGGACTAGAGGGTGAGCAGTTCTTC. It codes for CASSLGLEGEQFF.

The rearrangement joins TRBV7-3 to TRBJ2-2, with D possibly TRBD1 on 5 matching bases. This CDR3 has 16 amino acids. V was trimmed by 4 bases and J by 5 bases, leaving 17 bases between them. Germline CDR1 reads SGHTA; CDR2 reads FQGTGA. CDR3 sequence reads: CASSSQGPSGTGELFF. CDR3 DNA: TGTGCCAGCAGCTCTCAGGGCCCCTCGGGTACCGGGGAGCTGTTTTTT.

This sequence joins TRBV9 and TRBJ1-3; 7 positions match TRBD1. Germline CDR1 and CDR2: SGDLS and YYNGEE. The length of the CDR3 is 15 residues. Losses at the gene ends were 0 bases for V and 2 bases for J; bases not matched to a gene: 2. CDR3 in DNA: TGTGCCAGCAGCGTAGGCCAGGGGGCTGGAAACACCATATATTTT. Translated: CASSVGQGAGNTIYF.

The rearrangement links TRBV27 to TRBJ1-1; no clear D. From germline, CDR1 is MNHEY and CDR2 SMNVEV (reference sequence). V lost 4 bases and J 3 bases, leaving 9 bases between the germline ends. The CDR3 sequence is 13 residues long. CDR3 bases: TGTGCCAGCAGTTGGTCACGGTACACTGAAGCTTTCTTT. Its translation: CASSWSRYTEAFF.

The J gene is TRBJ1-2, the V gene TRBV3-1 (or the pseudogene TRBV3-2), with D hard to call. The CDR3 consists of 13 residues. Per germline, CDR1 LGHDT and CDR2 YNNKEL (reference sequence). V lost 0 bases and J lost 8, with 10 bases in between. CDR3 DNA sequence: TGTGCCAGCAGCCAAGAAGGAGGGCCCGGCTACACCTTC. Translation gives CASSQEGGPGYTF.

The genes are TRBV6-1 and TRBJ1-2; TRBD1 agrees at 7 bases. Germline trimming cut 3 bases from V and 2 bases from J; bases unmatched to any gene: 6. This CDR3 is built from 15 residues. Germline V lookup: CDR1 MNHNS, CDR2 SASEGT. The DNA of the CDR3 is TGTGCCAGCAGTGACACAGGGGTGACAAACTATGGCTACACCTTC. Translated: CASSDTGVTNYGYTF.

For the CDR3, the DNA is TGTGCCAGCAGCCAAGTTCTAGCGGAGATCCAAGAGACCCAGTACTTC. Protein product: CASSQVLAEIQETQYF. The chain is built from TRBV4-2 and TRBJ2-5, with TRBD2 identical over 7 bases. This CDR3 is 16 amino acids long. Looked up from germline, CDR1 is LGHNA and CDR2 is YNFKEQ. Unmatched junction bases numbered 6, after V lost 1 base and J lost 1 base.

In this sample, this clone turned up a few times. The CDR3 here is CAISEIGTGELFF. CDR3 in DNA: TGTGCCATCAGTGAGATCGGGACCGGGGAGCTGTTTTTT. This chain uses TRBV10-3 with TRBJ2-2; no definite D call. CDR3 length: 13 residues. V was cut by 2 bases and J by 5 bases, with 6 bases left in between. Germline CDR1 and CDR2: ENHRY and SYGVKD.

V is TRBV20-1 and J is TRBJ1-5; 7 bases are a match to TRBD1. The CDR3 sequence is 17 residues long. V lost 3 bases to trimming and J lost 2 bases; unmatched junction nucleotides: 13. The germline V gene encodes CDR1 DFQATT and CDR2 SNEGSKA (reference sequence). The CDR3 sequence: CSASGDSRSGGNQPQHF. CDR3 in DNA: TGCAGTGCTAGTGGGGACAGTCGGTCTGGTGGCAATCAGCCCCAGCATTTT.

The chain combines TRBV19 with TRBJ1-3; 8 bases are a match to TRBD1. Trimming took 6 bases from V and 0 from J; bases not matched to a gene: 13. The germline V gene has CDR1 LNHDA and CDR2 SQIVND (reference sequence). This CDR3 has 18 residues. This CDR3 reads CASRNRLGQVLSGNTIYF. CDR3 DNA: TGTGCCAGTAGAAACAGACTGGGACAGGTGCTCTCTGGAAACACCATATATTTT.

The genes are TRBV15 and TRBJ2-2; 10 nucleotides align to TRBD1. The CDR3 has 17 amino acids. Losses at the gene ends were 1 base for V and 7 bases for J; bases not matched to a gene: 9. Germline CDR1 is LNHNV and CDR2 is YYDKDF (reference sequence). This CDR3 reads CATSRAPGQGRNGELFF. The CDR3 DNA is TGTGCCACCAGCAGAGCCCCGGGACAGGGGAGAAACGGGGAGCTGTTTTTT.

The CDR3 loop is CASSQFRNTEAFF. The CDR3 DNA follows: TGCGCCAGCAGCCAGTTCAGGAACACTGAAGCTTTCTTT. This chain joins TRBV4-3 and TRBJ1-1; D is undetermined. The germline gives CDR1 LGHNA, CDR2 YSLEER. This CDR3 has 13 residues. Trimming pared 3 bases from V and 1 base from J, leaving 6 bases between.

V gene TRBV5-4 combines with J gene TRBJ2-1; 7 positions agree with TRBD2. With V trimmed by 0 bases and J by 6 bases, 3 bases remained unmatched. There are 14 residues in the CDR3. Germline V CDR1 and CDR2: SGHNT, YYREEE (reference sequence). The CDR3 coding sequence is TGTGCCAGCAGCTTGGCCGGCGGGAGCAATGAGCAGTTCTTC. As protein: CASSLAGGSNEQFF.

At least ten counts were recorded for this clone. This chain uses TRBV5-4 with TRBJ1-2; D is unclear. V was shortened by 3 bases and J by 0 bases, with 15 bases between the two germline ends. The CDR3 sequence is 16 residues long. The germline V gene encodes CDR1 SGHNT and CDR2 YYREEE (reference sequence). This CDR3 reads CASSYGQASANYGYTF. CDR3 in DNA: TGTGCCAGCAGCTACGGTCAGGCATCCGCTAACTATGGCTACACCTTC.

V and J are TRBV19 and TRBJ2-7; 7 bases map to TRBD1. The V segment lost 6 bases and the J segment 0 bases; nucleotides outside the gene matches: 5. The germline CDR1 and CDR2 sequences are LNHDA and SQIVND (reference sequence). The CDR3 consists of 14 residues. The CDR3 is CASREDRSSYEQYF. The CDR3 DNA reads TGTGCCAGTAGGGAGGACAGGAGCTCCTACGAGCAGTACTTC. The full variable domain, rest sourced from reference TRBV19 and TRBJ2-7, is DGGITQSPKYLFRKEGQNVTLSCEQNLNHDAMYWYRQDPGQGLRLIYYSQIVNDFQKGDIAEGYSVSREKKESFPLTVTSAQKNPTAFYLCASREDRSSYEQYFGPGTRLTVT.

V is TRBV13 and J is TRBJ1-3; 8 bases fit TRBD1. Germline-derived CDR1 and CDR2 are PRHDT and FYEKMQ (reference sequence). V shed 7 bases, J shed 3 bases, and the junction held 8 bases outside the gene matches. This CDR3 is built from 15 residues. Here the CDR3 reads CASILTGDHGNTIYF. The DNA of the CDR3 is TGTGCCAGCATCCTGACAGGGGATCATGGAAACACCATATATTTT. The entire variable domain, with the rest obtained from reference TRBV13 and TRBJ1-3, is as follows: AAGVIQSPRHLIKEKRETATLKCYPIPRHDTVYWYQQGPGQDPQFLISFYEKMQSDKGSIPDRFSAQQFSDYHSELNMSSLELGDSALYFCASILTGDHGNTIYFGEGSWLTVV.